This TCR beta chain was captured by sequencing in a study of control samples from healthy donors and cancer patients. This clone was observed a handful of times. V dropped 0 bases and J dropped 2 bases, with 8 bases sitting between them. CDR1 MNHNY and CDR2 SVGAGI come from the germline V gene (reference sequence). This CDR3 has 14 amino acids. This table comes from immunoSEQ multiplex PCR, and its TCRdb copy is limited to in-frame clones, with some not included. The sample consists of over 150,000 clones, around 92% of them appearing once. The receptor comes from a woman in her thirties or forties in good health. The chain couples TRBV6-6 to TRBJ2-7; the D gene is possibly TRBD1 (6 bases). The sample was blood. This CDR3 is CASSYSQGTYEQYF. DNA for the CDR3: TGTGCCAGCAGTTACTCCCAGGGGACCTACGAGCAGTACTTC.